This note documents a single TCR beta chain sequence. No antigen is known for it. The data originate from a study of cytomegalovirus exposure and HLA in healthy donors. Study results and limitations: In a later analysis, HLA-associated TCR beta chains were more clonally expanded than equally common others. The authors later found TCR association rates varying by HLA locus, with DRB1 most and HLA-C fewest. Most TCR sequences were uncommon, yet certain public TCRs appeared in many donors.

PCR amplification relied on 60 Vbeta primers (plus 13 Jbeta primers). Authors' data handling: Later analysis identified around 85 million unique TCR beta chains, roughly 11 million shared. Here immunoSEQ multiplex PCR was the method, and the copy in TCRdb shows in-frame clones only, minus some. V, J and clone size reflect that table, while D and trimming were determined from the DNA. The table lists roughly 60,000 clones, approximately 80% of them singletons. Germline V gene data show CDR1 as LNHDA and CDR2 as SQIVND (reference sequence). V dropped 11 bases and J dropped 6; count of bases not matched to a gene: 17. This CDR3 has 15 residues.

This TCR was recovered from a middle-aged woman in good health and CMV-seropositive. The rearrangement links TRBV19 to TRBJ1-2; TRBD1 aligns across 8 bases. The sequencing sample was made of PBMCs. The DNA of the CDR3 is TGTGCCGTAAAGACGCAGGGGGCGCTTCGGGATGGCTACACCTTC. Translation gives CAVKTQGALRDGYTF.